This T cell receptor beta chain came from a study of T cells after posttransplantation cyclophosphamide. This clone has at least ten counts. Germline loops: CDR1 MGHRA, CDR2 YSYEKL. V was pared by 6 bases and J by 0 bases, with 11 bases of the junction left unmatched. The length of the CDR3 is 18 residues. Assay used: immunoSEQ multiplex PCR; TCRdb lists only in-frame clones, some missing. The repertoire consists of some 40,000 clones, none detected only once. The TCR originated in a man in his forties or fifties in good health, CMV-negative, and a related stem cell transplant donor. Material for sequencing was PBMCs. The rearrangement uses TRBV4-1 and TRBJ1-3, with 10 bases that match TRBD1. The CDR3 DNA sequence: TGCGCCAGCAGACTCCGGGACAGGGGACTTAGCTCTGGAAACACCATATATTTT. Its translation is CASRLRDRGLSSGNTIYF.